This entry features one T cell receptor beta chain sequence. Its antigen is undetermined. This entry is derived from a study of T cell repertoires in cytomegalovirus infection. About the research overall: Researchers turned to recently identified HLA-C-restricted CMV epitopes as well as well-studied HLA-B-restricted ones. Matching HLA type, along with CMV infection, was indicated by public TCR beta signatures. General study points: Summed frequency of shared TCR beta families picked out CMV carriers who also had the relevant HLA. Within the response measured ex vivo, HLA-C-restricted CMV-specific TCR beta clonotypes were dominant.

TCRdb ran MiXCR on the reads and lists one entry per CDR3 protein. This table holds tens of thousands of distinct CDR3 sequences, 20% to 25% found once. The clonotype originates from a human donor in good health (CMV status not recorded). Some clones in this sample may be carry-over from other donors' samples. The source material was CD8+ T cells from cultured PBMCs, sampled from culture after CMV antigen stimulation.

The CDR3 spells CASSIGASGSGRAYNEQFF. CDR3 nucleotide sequence: TGTGCCAGTAGTATTGGGGCTAGCGGGAGCGGTCGGGCCTACAATGAGCAGTTCTTC. The J gene is TRBJ2-1, the V gene TRBV19; 10 bases agree with TRBD2. V shed 3 bases and J 2 bases; nucleotides not matched to a gene: 13. The CDR3 has 19 residues. Germline V lookup: CDR1 LNHDA, CDR2 SQIVND (reference sequence).